This T cell receptor (beta chain) appears in the sequencing data of a study of vaccination and CD4 T cells after COVID-19. Concerning this clonotype itself: Its target is unknown.

Treatment meaning: roughly 10-day PBMC culture with coronavirus spike peptide pools or control peptides (ViraFEST assay). The Oncomine TCR Beta short-read assay was what sequenced the DNA obtained from cultured CD4+ T cells. MiXCR was run by TCRdb on the PCR reads, yielding one entry per CDR3 protein. The sample has 10,000 to 13,000 distinct CDR3 sequences; under 75% are singletons. The CDR3 extends over 16 amino acids. Unmatched junction bases numbered 10, after V lost 5 bases and J lost 4 bases. CDR1 is DFQATT and CDR2 is SNEGSKA in the germline V gene (reference sequence). This sequence originates from a human donor who had recovered from COVID-19. Sequenced material: CD4+ T cells from blood, cultured in vitro. This chain links TRBV20-1 with TRBJ2-3; TRBD2 agrees at 12 bases. CDR3 loop: CSALRQLAGGADTQYF. The DNA of the CDR3 is TGCAGTGCTTTGCGCCAACTAGCGGGAGGAGCAGATACGCAGTATTTT.